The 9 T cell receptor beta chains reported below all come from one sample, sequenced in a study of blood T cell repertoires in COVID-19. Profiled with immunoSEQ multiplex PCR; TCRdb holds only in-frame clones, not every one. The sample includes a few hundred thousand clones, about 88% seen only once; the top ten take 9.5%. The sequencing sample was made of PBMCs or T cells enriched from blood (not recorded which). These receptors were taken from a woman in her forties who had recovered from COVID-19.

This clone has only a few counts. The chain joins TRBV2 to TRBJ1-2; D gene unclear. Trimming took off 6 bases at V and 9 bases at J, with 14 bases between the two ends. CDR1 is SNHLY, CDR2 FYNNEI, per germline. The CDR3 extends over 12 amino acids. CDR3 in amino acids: CASSETRNSYTF. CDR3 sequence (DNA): TGTGCCAGCAGCGAAACCCGTAACAGCTACACCTTC.

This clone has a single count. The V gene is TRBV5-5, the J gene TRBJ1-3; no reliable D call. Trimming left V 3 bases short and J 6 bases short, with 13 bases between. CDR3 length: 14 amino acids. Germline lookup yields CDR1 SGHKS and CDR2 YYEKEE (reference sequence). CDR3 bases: TGTGCCAGCAGCTATCAGGTCGAGCAAAACACCATATATTTT. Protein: CASSYQVEQNTIYF.

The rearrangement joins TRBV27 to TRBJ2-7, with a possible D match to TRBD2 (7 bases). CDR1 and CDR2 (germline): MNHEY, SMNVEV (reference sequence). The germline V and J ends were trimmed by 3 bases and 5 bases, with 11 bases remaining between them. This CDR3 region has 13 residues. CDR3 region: CASSLAGANEQYF. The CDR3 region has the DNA TGTGCCAGCAGTTTGGCGGGGGCTAACGAGCAGTACTTC.

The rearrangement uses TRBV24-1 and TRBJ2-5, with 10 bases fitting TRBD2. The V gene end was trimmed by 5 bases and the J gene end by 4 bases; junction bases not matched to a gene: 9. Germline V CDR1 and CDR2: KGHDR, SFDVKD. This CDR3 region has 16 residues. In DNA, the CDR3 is TGTGCCACCAGTGGCAATCCTAGCGGGGGCGGAGAGACCCAGTACTTC. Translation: CATSGNPSGGGETQYF.

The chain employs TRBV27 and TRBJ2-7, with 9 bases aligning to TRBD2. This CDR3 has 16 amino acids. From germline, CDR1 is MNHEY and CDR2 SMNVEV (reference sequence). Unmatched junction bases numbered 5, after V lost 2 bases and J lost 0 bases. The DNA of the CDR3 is TGTGCCAGCAGTTTAGTCGCGGGAGGGAGCTCCTACGAGCAGTACTTC. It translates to CASSLVAGGSSYEQYF.

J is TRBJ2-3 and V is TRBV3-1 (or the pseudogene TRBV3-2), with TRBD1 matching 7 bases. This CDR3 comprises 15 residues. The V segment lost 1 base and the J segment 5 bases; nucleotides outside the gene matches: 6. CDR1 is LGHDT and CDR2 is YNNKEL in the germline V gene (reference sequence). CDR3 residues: CASSQGGGRLDTQYF. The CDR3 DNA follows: TGTGCCAGCAGCCAAGGAGGGGGCCGGTTAGATACGCAGTATTTT.

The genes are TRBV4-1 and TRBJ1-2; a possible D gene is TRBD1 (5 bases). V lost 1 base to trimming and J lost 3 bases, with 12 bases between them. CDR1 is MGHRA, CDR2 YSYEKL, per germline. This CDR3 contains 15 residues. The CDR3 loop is CASSQGVGQDYGYTF. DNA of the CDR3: TGCGCCAGCAGCCAAGGTGTGGGGCAGGACTATGGCTACACCTTC.

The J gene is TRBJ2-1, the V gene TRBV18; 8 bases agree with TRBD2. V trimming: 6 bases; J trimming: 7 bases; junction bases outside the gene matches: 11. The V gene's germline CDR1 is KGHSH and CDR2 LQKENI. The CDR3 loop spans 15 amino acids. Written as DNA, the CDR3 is TGTGCCAGCTCTGAATTAGCGGGACTCAAAAATGAGCAGTTCTTC. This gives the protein CASSELAGLKNEQFF.

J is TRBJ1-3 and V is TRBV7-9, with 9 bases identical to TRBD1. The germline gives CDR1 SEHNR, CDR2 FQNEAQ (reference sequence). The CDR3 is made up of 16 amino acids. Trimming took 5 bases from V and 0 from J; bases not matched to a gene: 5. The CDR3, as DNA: TGTGCCAGCAGCAAACAGGGGGCTCTCTCTGGAAACACCATATATTTT. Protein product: CASSKQGALSGNTIYF.